Listed here are 28 T cell receptor beta chains from one sample, sequenced in a study of OX40 agonist ivuxolimab in advanced cancers. Profiling relied on immunoSEQ multiplex PCR, and the TCRdb table lists in-frame clones only, not all of them. There are 15,000 to 20,000 clones in the sample; around four fifths occur only once, and roughly a third lies in the top ten. The source material was CD4+ or CD8+ T cells sorted from blood, sampled in a trial of the OX40 agonist ivuxolimab. These receptors were obtained from an adult with an advanced solid tumor such as melanoma, head and neck, liver or kidney cancer.

The chain uses TRBV14 and TRBJ2-7; perhaps TRBD1 as D (6 bases). V was clipped by 4 bases and J by 3 bases, with 16 bases between them. This CDR3 is built from 15 residues. CDR1 is SGHDN and CDR2 is FVKESK in the germline V gene. The CDR3 DNA follows: TGTGCCAGCAGCCGCCCCCCAGGGGACGACTACGAGCAGTACTTC. Protein product: CASSRPPGDDYEQYF.

V is TRBV11-2 and J is TRBJ2-3; tentatively, D is TRBD1 or TRBD2 (6 bases each). The CDR3 loop spans 13 amino acids. Germline V gene data show CDR1 as SGHAT and CDR2 as FQNNGV. V lost 2 bases to trimming and J lost 14 bases, with 17 bases between them. The CDR3 loop is CASSLWRGEDPYF. The CDR3 bases are TGTGCCAGCAGCTTATGGAGGGGGGAGGATCCGTATTTT.

This chain uses TRBV9 with TRBJ2-7, with D possibly matching TRBD1 (6 bases). Trimming stripped 2 bases from V and 6 bases from J, with 18 bases between. The germline V gene has CDR1 SGDLS and CDR2 YYNGEE. The CDR3 length is 15 residues. CDR3 protein: CASSVAQGGGSEQYF. The DNA of the CDR3 is TGTGCCAGCAGCGTGGCACAGGGTGGGGGCTCCGAGCAGTACTTC.

The chain has TRBV21-1 and TRBJ2-5. TRBV21-1 is deemed a pseudogene. This CDR3 spans 15 amino acids. The CDR3 reads CASSKFGETQETQYF. The CDR3 bases are TGTGCCAGCAGCAAATTTGGGGAAACACAAGAGACCCAGTACTTC.

This clone was detected once. The chain couples TRBV4-1 to TRBJ2-7, with D possibly being TRBD2 (5 bases). The CDR3 length is 12 residues. The V gene lost 9 bases and the J gene lost 5 bases, with 14 bases spanning the gap. In germline, CDR1 is MGHRA, CDR2 YSYEKL. The CDR3 region is CASSRGSHEQYF. The CDR3 nucleotides are TGCGCCAGTTCCCGGGGATCCCACGAGCAGTACTTC.

This clone was picked up a small number of times. V is TRBV9 and J is TRBJ2-5, with TRBD1 identical over 7 bases. Germline V gene sequence: CDR1 SGDLS, CDR2 YYNGEE. CDR3 size: 14 residues. J was trimmed by 5 bases and V by 3 bases; bases with no gene match: 7. CDR3 in DNA: TGTGCCAGCAGCGCACAGGGGTCGTGGGAGACCCAGTACTTC. Translating gives CASSAQGSWETQYF.

This rearrangement joins TRBV5-6 to TRBJ2-3, with 11 bases lining up with TRBD2. V dropped 3 bases and J dropped 2; count of bases not matched to a gene: 5. The CDR3 spans 16 residues. CDR1 is SGHDT, CDR2 YYEEEE, per germline. CDR3 protein: CASSWGLADYTDTQYF. CDR3 sequence (DNA): TGTGCCAGCAGCTGGGGACTAGCGGATTACACAGATACGCAGTATTTT.

V is TRBV4-1 and J is TRBJ2-1; no reliable D call. Germline CDR1 is MGHRA and CDR2 is YSYEKL. The CDR3 is 13 residues long. The ends were cut back, 1 base at V and 12 bases at J, with 13 bases in the middle. The CDR3 coding sequence is TGCGCCAGCAGCCAAGCAGTGTGGACGTGGCAGTTCTTC. Translation: CASSQAVWTWQFF.

The chain employs TRBV20-1 and TRBJ2-5, with D unresolved. Trimming cost V 6 bases and J 10 bases, with 9 bases left between them. CDR1 and CDR2 from the germline V gene are DFQATT and SNEGSKA (reference sequence). This CDR3 is built from 9 residues. CDR3 in DNA: TGCAGTGCGAGCCGCATCCAGTACTTC. Its protein product is CSASRIQYF.

The gene calls are TRBV15 and TRBJ2-5; 12 bases match TRBD2. Per the germline V gene, CDR1 is LNHNV and CDR2 is YYDKDF (reference sequence). The CDR3 is made up of 21 amino acids. Trimming took 5 bases from V and 3 from J; bases not matched to a gene: 22. CDR3 amino acids: CATSGVTGLAGSPLGKETQYF. The CDR3 DNA reads TGTGCCACCAGCGGGGTAACAGGACTAGCGGGGTCCCCGTTGGGAAAAGAGACCCAGTACTTC.

This clone was seen just once. The chain couples TRBV28 to TRBJ2-7; D is ambiguous. This CDR3 is 13 amino acids long. Trimming removed 3 bases at V and 2 bases at J, with 8 bases between. Germline CDR1 reads MDHEN; CDR2 reads SYDVKM. In DNA form, the CDR3 reads TGTGCCAGCAGTTTTGTCAGTGCCTACGAGCAGTACTTC. It yields the protein CASSFVSAYEQYF. The variable domain in full, with the rest retrieved from reference TRBV28 and TRBJ2-7, is DVKVTQSSRYLVKRTGEKVFLECVQDMDHENMFWYRQDPGLGLRLIYFSYDVKMKEKGDIPEGYSVSREKKERFSLILESASTNQTSMYLCASSFVSAYEQYFGPGTRLTVT.

The V call is TRBV27, the J call TRBJ2-7; D is uncertain. CDR1 and CDR2 (germline): MNHEY, SMNVEV (reference sequence). There are 15 residues in the CDR3. V lost 6 bases, J lost 6 bases, and 21 bases lay in between. CDR3 sequence reads: CASSPNRILIREQYF. CDR3 DNA sequence: TGTGCCAGCAGCCCCAACAGAATTTTAATTCGCGAGCAGTACTTC.

V gene TRBV7-9 combines with J gene TRBJ2-2; perhaps TRBD2 as D (7 bases). The CDR3 sequence is 14 residues long. In germline, CDR1 is SEHNR, CDR2 FQNEAQ (reference sequence). Trimming shortened V by 7 bases and J by 7 bases, and 16 bases separated the two germline ends. CDR3 DNA sequence: TGTGCCAGCACGAACGGGGGGCTCGGCGGGGAGCTGTTTTTT. Translating gives CASTNGGLGGELFF.

The chain links TRBV5-6 to TRBJ2-2; the D gene is possibly TRBD1 (6 bases). Trimming left V 0 bases short and J 0 bases short, with 12 bases between. The CDR3 is made up of 17 amino acids. CDR1 and CDR2 (germline): SGHDT, YYEEEE. The CDR3 is CASSLGWDTSNTGELFF. Here the CDR3 DNA reads TGTGCCAGCAGCTTGGGGTGGGACACCTCGAACACCGGGGAGCTGTTTTTT.

This clone was counted only a few times. The gene calls are TRBV5-1 and TRBJ1-2, with a possible D match to TRBD1 (6 bases). V was trimmed by 4 bases and J by 6 bases, leaving 10 bases between them. The CDR3 covers 12 residues. Germline loops: CDR1 SGHRS, CDR2 YFSETQ. The CDR3, as DNA: TGCGCCAGCAGCGGGGGGGGCGATGGCTACACCTTC. Protein sequence: CASSGGGDGYTF. The whole variable domain, filled in from reference TRBV5-1 and TRBJ1-2, reads KAGVTQTPRYLIKTRGQQVTLSCSPISGHRSVSWYQQTPGQGLQFLFEYFSETQRNKGNFPGRFSGRQFSNSRSEMNVSTLELGDSALYLCASSGGGDGYTFGSGTRLTVV.

The rearrangement joins TRBV4-2 to TRBJ2-1; TRBD2 agrees at 13 bases. After removal of 0 bases from V and 8 bases from J, the junction contained 13 bases not matched to a gene. Germline loops: CDR1 LGHNA, CDR2 YNFKEQ. There are 19 residues in the CDR3. As DNA, the CDR3 is TGTGCCAGCAGCCAAGAGTCCCAACTAGCGGGAGGGTATTTGGATGAGCAGTTCTTC. Translating it yields CASSQESQLAGGYLDEQFF.

This chain joins TRBV11-2 and TRBJ2-1; unclear D gene. The CDR3 totals 13 residues. Germline lookup yields CDR1 SGHAT and CDR2 FQNNGV. V lost 3 bases and J lost 5, with 8 bases in between. CDR3 nucleotide sequence: TGTGCCAGCAGCTTTACTACCGACAATGAGCAGTTCTTC. Translation: CASSFTTDNEQFF. Supplemented by reference TRBV11-2 and TRBJ2-1, the full variable domain reads EAGVAQSPRYKIIEKRQSVAFWCNPISGHATLYWYQQILGQGPKLLIQFQNNGVVDDSQLPKDRFSAERLKGVDSTLKIQPAKLEDSAVYLCASSFTTDNEQFFGPGTRLTVL.

This clone was recorded a few times. This chain links TRBV20-1 with TRBJ2-7; D not resolved. Per germline, CDR1 DFQATT and CDR2 SNEGSKA (reference sequence). CDR3 length: 11 amino acids. V lost 5 bases to trimming and J lost 3 bases, with 8 bases between them. For the CDR3, the DNA is TGCAGTGCTGGGTCCGACTACGAGCAGTACTTC. It yields the protein CSAGSDYEQYF.

The rearrangement uses TRBV7-9 and TRBJ2-2; TRBD2 agrees at 7 bases. Germline values: CDR1 SEHNR, CDR2 FQNEAQ (reference sequence). This CDR3 has 16 residues. J gave up 0 bases and V 6 bases, and 7 bases lay outside the gene matches. CDR3 nucleotides: TGTGCCAGCAGTAACTCAGCGGGGACGAACACCGGGGAGCTGTTTTTT. This encodes CASSNSAGTNTGELFF.

The gene calls are TRBV7-9 and TRBJ2-3; 9 bases line up with TRBD2. The CDR3 totals 13 residues. V shed 7 bases and J 7 bases; nucleotides not matched to a gene: 6. Germline V gives CDR1 SEHNR, CDR2 FQNEAQ (reference sequence). The CDR3 spells CASKSSGSHTQYF. In DNA, the CDR3 is TGTGCCAGCAAAAGTAGCGGGAGTCATACGCAGTATTTT.

The sample holds many counts of this clone. This chain connects TRBV27 to TRBJ2-7; 7 bases fit TRBD2. The CDR3 is made up of 17 amino acids. From germline, CDR1 is MNHEY and CDR2 SMNVEV (reference sequence). The V gene end was trimmed by 6 bases and the J gene end by 0 bases; junction bases not matched to a gene: 14. Here the CDR3 DNA reads TGTGCCAGCAGCCCCAAACTAGCGAGAGGGTCCTCCTACGAGCAGTACTTC. This encodes CASSPKLARGSSYEQYF.

The chain combines TRBV13 with TRBJ2-7, with 8 bases matching TRBD1. CDR1 and CDR2 from the germline V gene are PRHDT and FYEKMQ (reference sequence). V was clipped by 5 bases and J by 3 bases; unmatched bases: 6. The CDR3 has 14 amino acids. CDR3 protein: CASSAPGQGYEQYF. The CDR3 nucleotides are TGTGCCAGCAGCGCCCCTGGACAGGGCTACGAGCAGTACTTC.

The chain uses TRBV19 and TRBJ2-1; D gene uncertain. The V end lost 3 bases, the J end lost 1 base, and 7 bases lay between the germline ends. The CDR3 is 14 residues long. Germline CDR1 LNHDA, CDR2 SQIVND (reference sequence). CDR3 region: CASSIGISYNEQFF. The CDR3 DNA follows: TGTGCCAGTAGTATTGGGATATCCTACAATGAGCAGTTCTTC.

The rearrangement links TRBV27 to TRBJ1-1, with TRBD1 as a possible D gene (6 bases). Trimming took off 2 bases at V and 4 bases at J, with 14 bases between the two ends. CDR3 length: 15 amino acids. CDR1 is MNHEY, CDR2 SMNVEV, per germline (reference sequence). CDR3 residues: CASSLSWGRRTEAFF. DNA of the CDR3: TGTGCCAGCAGTTTAAGTTGGGGGCGCCGCACTGAAGCTTTCTTT.

The genes are TRBV9 and TRBJ2-5; TRBD1 might be the D (6 bases). V lost 4 bases and J 1 base, leaving 14 bases between the germline ends. Germline V gives CDR1 SGDLS, CDR2 YYNGEE. CDR3 length: 15 amino acids. The CDR3, as DNA: TGTGCCAGCAGCCCAAGGGGGATGGGCCAAGAGACCCAGTACTTC. Its protein is CASSPRGMGQETQYF.

The chain joins TRBV7-8 to TRBJ1-4; D unclear. This CDR3 is 14 amino acids long. The ends were cut back, 1 base at V and 7 bases at J, with 10 bases in the middle. Germline values: CDR1 SGHVS, CDR2 FQNEAQ. The CDR3 nucleotides read TGTGCCAGCAGCTTAGTGACACGGATTGAAAAACTGTTTTTT. It encodes CASSLVTRIEKLFF.

The chain has TRBV6-5 and TRBJ2-7; unclear D gene. This CDR3 has 13 residues. Trimming stripped 0 bases from V and 3 bases from J, with 6 bases between. Germline V lookup: CDR1 MNHEY, CDR2 SVGAGI. As DNA, the CDR3 is TGTGCCAGCAGTTACTCGAGGAGCTACGAGCAGTACTTC. Its protein is CASSYSRSYEQYF.

The table lists this clone with a few counts. J is TRBJ1-1 and V is TRBV5-1; D call uncertain. Germline CDR1 reads SGHRS; CDR2 reads YFSETQ. Trimming cost V 9 bases and J 0 bases, with 12 bases left between them. This CDR3 has 13 amino acids. The CDR3 DNA is TGCGCCACCCGAACACACATGAACACTGAAGCTTTCTTT. It translates to CATRTHMNTEAFF. Filled out from reference TRBV5-1 and TRBJ1-1, the complete variable domain reads KAGVTQTPRYLIKTRGQQVTLSCSPISGHRSVSWYQQTPGQGLQFLFEYFSETQRNKGNFPGRFSGRQFSNSRSEMNVSTLELGDSALYLCATRTHMNTEAFFGQGTRLTVV.